This TCR beta chain came from a study of Ad26.COV2.S vaccination and SARS-CoV-2 variants. The overall study: Once, or twice with 56 days between doses, Ad26.COV2.S was given intramuscularly.

Treatment given: about 20 received Ad26.COV2.S at low or high dose, single or two shots; 5 received placebo; per-sample allocation not given. The study sampled participants on day 63 after the first vaccine or placebo injection. Aged 18-55 years, donor was enrolled in Boston in about 2020. Wuhan-strain spike was delivered by a replication-incompetent Ad26 vector. The trim removed 4 bases at V and 2 bases at J, leaving 7 bases unmatched. The CDR3 has 15 residues. Germline CDR1 SGHRS, CDR2 YFSETQ. Comment on this clone: The antigen is undetermined.

Study-wide results and caveats: It is possible that the TCR breadth and depth analyses underestimated the total T cell responses.

The repertoire was sequenced with immunoSEQ multiplex PCR; TCRdb's copy has only in-frame clones and lacks some. The data contain about 350,000 clones, about 85% of them singletons. V and J are TRBV5-1 and TRBJ1-1, with 8 bases aligning to TRBD1. This TCR came from a person aged 18-65 years who received the Ad26.COV2.S COVID-19 vaccine or a placebo. The input for sequencing was peripheral blood, taken in a trial of Ad26.COV2.S vaccine versus placebo. The CDR3 reads CASSGKQGVNTEAFF. In DNA form, the CDR3 reads TGCGCCAGCAGCGGAAAACAGGGGGTCAACACTGAAGCTTTCTTT. Full variable domain (missing parts from reference TRBV5-1 and TRBJ1-1): KAGVTQTPRYLIKTRGQQVTLSCSPISGHRSVSWYQQTPGQGLQFLFEYFSETQRNKGNFPGRFSGRQFSNSRSEMNVSTLELGDSALYLCASSGKQGVNTEAFFGQGTRLTVV.